This T cell receptor beta chain was identified during a study of blood T cell repertoires in COVID-19 (dated by TCRdb to 2018 to 2020). For the study in its entirety: The collaborator samples originated in the United States, Italy and Spain and spanned the acute and convalescent phases of COVID-19. The prospective study material was composed of cDNA or gDNA derived from T cells, B-cell-depleted T cells, or PBMCs. A freely available public database, intended as a resource for researchers studying the immune response to SARS-CoV-2, is where the repertoires were released. Nearly every sample came with metadata listing a de-identified subject ID, COVID-19 status, age in years and sex. Deeply sampled blood TCRbeta repertoires from subjects exposed to, actively infected with, or recovered from COVID-19 were included in the dataset. The samples were drawn from the first 160 participants of the ongoing ImmuneRACE study and from over 950 subjects provided by 6 global collaborators. Where available, HLA class I and class II types were obtained from metadata supplied by the sample provider rather than from assay-based typing. Study-level results and caveats: Clinical and demographic metadata were provided uncurated, with the amount varying by source and participant.

TCRbeta CDR3 regions were amplified from genomic DNA using the immunoSEQ Assay, a bias-controlled multiplex PCR. Turning to the authors' computational methods: Nucleated cell counts per sample were estimated from amplification of reference gene primers within the assay. Sequence reads were collapsed and filtered to measure the absolute abundance of every unique TCRbeta CDR3 rearrangement. For each sample, productive Simpson clonality was calculated by taking the square root of Simpson's diversity index across productive rearrangements. Entries here come from immuneACCESS through TCRdb and include only in-frame sequences with V and J called. Some clones fail to appear in such tables; in the studies checked, an unresolved V gene covers under half of the shortfall, and the cause of the remainder is unknown. V and J calls and clone size follow that table, whereas D and trimming were derived from the DNA. Present in this sample are roughly 200,000 clones, approximately 86% of which were seen just once. Of the sample, roughly 2.5% falls within the top ten clones.

Trimming leaves V shorter by 2 bases and J shorter by 4 bases, with the junction holding 4 bases beyond the gene matches. Looking up the germline V gene yields CDR1 ENHRY and CDR2 SYGVKD. The CDR3 numbers 15 residues from cysteine through phenylalanine. Only the CDR3 DNA stays, 45 bases, in frame from base 1. Regarding this clone: Its antigen remains undetermined. No much larger clonotype is one base removed from it; base qualities were not supplied.

The collaborating institutions used their own protocols to collect whole blood in K2EDTA tubes. For TCRbeta analysis, collaborator samples were shipped as frozen whole blood, as isolated PBMCs, or as DNA extracted from either sample type. The rearrangement combines TRBV10-3 with TRBJ1-5, with 8 middle bases fitting TRBD1. Source material: peripheral blood. The sequence came from a man between 40 and 49 years old with active or convalescent COVID-19. The nucleotide sequence reads as follows: TGTGCCATCAGTGAGAGGACAGGGAATAATCAGCCCCAGCATTTT. This translates into CAISERTGNNQPQHF.